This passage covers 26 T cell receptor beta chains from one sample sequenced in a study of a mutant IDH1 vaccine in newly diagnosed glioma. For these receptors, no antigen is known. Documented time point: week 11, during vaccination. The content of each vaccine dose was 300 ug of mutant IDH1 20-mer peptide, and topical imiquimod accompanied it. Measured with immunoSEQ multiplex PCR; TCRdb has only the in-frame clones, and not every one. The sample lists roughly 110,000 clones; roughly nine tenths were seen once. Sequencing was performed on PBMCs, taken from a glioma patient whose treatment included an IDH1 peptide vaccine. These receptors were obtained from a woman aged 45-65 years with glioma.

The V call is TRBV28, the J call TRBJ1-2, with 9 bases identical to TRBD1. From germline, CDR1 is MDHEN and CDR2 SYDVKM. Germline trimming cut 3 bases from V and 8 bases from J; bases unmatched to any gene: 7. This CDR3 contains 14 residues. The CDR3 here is CASSFEQGARGYTF. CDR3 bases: TGTGCCAGCAGTTTTGAACAGGGGGCGCGGGGCTACACCTTC.

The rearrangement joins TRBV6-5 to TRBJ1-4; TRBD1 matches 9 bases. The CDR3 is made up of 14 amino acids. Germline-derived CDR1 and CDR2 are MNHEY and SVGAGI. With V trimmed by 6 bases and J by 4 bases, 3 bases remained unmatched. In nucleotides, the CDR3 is TGTGCCAGCAGCGGGACAGGGATTAATGAAAAACTGTTTTTT. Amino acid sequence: CASSGTGINEKLFF.

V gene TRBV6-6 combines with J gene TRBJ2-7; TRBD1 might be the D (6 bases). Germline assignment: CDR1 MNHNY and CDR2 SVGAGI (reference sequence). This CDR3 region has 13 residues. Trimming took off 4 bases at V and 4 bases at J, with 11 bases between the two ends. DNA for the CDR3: TGTGCCAGCAGTTCTACAGGGTGGTACGAGCAGTACTTC. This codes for CASSSTGWYEQYF.

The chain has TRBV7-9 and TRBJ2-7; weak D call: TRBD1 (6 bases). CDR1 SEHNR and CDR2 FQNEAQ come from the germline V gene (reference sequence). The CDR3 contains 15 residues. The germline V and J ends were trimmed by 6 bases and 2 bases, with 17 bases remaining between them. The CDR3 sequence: CASSPLWRQAYEQYF. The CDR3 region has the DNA TGTGCCAGCAGTCCACTATGGAGACAGGCCTACGAGCAGTACTTC. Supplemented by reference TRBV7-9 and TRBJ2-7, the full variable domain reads DTGVSQNPRHKITKRGQNVTFRCDPISEHNRLYWYRQTLGQGPEFLTYFQNEAQLEKSRLLSDRFSAERPKGSFSTLEIQRTEQGDSAMYLCASSPLWRQAYEQYFGPGTRLTVT.

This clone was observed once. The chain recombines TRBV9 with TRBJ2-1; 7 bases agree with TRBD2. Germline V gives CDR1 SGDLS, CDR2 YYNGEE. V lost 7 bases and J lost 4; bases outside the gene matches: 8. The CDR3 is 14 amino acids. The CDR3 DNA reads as TGTGCCAGCGCAGTCGGAGCGGGGTACAATGAGCAGTTCTTC. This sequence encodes CASAVGAGYNEQFF. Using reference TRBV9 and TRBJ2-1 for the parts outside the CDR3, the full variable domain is DSGVTQTPKHLITATGQRVTLRCSPRSGDLSVYWYQQSLDQGLQFLIQYYNGEERAKGNILERFSAQQFPDLHSELNLSSLELGDSALYFCASAVGAGYNEQFFGPGTRLTVL.

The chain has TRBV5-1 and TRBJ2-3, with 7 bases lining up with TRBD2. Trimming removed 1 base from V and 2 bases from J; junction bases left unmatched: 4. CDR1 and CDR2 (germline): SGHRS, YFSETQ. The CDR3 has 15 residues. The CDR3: CASSLSAGPTDTQYF. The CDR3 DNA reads TGCGCCAGCAGCTTGTCAGCGGGACCCACAGATACGCAGTATTTT.

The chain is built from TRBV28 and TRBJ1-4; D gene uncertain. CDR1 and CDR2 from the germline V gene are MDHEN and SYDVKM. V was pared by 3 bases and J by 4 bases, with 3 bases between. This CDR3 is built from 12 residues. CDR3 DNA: TGTGCCAGCAGTTTTTTTAATGAAAAACTGTTTTTT. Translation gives CASSFFNEKLFF. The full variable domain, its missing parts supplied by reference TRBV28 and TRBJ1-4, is DVKVTQSSRYLVKRTGEKVFLECVQDMDHENMFWYRQDPGLGLRLIYFSYDVKMKEKGDIPEGYSVSREKKERFSLILESASTNQTSMYLCASSFFNEKLFFGSGTQLSVL.

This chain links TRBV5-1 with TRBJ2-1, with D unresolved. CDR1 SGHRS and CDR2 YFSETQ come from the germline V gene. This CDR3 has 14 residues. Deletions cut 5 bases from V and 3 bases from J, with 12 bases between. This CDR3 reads CASSVFDHYNEQFF. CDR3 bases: TGCGCCAGCAGTGTATTCGATCACTACAATGAGCAGTTCTTC.

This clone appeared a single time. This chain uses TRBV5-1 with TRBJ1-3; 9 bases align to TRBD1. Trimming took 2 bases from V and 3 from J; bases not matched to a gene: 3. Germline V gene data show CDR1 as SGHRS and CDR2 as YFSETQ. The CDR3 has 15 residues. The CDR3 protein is CASSLTGGGGNTIYF. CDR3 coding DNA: TGCGCCAGCAGCTTAACAGGGGGCGGTGGAAACACCATATATTTT.

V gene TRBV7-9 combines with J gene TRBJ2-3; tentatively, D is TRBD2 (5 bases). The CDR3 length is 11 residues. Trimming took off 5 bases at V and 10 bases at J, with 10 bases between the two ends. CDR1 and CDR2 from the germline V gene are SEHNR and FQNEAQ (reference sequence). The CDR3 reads CASSATGAQYF. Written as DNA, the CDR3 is TGTGCCAGCAGCGCGACCGGGGCGCAGTATTTT.

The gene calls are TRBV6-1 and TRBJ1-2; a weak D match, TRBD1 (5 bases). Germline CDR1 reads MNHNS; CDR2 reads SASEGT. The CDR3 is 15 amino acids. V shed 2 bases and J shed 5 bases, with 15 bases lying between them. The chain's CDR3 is CASSEWIQGEYGYTF. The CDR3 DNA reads TGTGCCAGCAGTGAATGGATCCAGGGAGAATATGGCTACACCTTC.

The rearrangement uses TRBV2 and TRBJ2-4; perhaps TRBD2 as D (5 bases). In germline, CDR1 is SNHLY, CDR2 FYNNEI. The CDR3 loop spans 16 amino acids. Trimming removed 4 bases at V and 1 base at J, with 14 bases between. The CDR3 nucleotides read TGTGCCAGCAGTGGGGCCGGGGATCGGGCCAAAAACATTCAGTACTTC. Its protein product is CASSGAGDRAKNIQYF.

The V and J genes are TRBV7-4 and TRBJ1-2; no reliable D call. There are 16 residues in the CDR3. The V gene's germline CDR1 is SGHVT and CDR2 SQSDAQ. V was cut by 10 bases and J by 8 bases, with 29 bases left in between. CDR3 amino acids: CATLWVQRYWGYGYTF. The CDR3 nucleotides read TGTGCCACCCTCTGGGTACAGAGATATTGGGGTTACGGCTACACCTTC.

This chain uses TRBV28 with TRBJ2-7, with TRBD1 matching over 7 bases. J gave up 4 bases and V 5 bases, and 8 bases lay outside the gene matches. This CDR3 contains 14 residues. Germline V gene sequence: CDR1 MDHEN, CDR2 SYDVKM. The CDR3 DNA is TGTGCCAGCAGTCAAGGACAGGTGATATACGAGCAGTACTTC. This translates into CASSQGQVIYEQYF.

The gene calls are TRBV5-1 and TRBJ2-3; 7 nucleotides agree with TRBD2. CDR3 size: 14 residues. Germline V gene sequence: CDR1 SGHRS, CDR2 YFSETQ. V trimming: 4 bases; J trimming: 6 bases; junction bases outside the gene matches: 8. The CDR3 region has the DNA TGCGCCAGCAGCCTGGACACTAGCGTGGATACGCAGTATTTT. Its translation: CASSLDTSVDTQYF.

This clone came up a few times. The CDR3 protein is CASSVGQGNEKLFF. The CDR3 region has the DNA TGTGCCAGCAGCGTAGGGCAGGGCAATGAAAAACTGTTTTTT. This chain uses TRBV9 with TRBJ1-4, with a possible D match to TRBD1 (5 bases). Deletions cut 0 bases from V and 5 bases from J, with 8 bases between. Germline CDR1 reads SGDLS; CDR2 reads YYNGEE. The CDR3 totals 14 residues.

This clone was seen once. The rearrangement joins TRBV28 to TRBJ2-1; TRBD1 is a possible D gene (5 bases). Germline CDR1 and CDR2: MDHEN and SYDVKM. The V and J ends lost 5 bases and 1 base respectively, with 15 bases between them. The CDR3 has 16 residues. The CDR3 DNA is TGTGCCAGCAGTCCCACCCCAGGGAAGTCCTACAATGAGCAGTTCTTC. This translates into CASSPTPGKSYNEQFF.

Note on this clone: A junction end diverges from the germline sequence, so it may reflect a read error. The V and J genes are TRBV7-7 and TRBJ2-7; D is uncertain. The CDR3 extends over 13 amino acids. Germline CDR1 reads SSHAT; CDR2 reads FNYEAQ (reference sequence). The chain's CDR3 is CASSYRESYEQYF. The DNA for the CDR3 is TGTGCTAGCAGCTATAGGGAATCCTACGAGCAGTACTTC.

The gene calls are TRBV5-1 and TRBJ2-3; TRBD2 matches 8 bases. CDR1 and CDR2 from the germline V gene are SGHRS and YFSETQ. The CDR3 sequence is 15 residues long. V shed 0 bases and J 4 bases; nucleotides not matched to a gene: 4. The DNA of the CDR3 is TGCGCCAGCAGCTTGGGTCGCGGGAGGTCAGATACGCAGTATTTT. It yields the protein CASSLGRGRSDTQYF.

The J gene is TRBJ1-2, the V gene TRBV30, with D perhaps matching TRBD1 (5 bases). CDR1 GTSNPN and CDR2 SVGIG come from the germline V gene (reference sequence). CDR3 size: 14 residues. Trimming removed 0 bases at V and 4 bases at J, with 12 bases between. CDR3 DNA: TGTGCCTGGAGTGTACAGGCAGGGACCTATGGCTACACCTTC. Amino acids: CAWSVQAGTYGYTF.

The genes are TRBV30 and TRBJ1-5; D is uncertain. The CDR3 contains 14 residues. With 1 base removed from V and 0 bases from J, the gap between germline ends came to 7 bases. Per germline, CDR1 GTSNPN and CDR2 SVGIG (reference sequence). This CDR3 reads CAWSASFSNQPQHF. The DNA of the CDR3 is TGTGCCTGGAGTGCGAGTTTTAGCAATCAGCCCCAGCATTTT.

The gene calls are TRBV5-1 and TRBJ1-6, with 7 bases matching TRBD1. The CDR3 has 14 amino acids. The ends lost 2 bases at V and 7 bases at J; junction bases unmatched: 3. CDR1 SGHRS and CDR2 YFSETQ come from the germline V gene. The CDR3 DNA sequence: TGCGCCAGCAGCTTTGAAGGGGGCAATTCACCCCTCCACTTT. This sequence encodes CASSFEGGNSPLHF.

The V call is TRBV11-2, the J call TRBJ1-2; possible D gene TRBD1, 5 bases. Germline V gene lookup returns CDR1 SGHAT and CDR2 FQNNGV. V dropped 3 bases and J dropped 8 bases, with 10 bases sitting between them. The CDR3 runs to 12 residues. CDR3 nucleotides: TGTGCCAGCAGCTTCTCGGGGCGGGGCTACACCTTC. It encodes CASSFSGRGYTF.

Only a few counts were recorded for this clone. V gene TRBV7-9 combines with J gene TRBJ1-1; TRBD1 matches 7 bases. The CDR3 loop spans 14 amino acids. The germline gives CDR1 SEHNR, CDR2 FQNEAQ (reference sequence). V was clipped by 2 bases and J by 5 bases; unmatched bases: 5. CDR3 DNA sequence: TGTGCCAGCAGCTTATCACAGGGGAGGACTGAAGCTTTCTTT. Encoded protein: CASSLSQGRTEAFF.

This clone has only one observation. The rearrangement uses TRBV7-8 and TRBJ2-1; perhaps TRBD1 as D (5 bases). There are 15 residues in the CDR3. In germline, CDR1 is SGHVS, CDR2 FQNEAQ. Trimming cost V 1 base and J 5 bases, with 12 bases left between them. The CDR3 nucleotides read TGTGCCAGCAGCTTAGTTGTAGGGGCGGACAATGAGCAGTTCTTC. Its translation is CASSLVVGADNEQFF.

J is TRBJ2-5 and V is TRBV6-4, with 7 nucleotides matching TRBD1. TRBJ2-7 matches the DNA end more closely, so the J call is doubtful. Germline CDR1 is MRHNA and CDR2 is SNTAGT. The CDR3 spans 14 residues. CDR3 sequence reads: CASSPGTEGYEQYF. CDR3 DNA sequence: TGTGCCAGCAGCCCCGGGACAGAAGGGTACGAGCAGTACTTC.